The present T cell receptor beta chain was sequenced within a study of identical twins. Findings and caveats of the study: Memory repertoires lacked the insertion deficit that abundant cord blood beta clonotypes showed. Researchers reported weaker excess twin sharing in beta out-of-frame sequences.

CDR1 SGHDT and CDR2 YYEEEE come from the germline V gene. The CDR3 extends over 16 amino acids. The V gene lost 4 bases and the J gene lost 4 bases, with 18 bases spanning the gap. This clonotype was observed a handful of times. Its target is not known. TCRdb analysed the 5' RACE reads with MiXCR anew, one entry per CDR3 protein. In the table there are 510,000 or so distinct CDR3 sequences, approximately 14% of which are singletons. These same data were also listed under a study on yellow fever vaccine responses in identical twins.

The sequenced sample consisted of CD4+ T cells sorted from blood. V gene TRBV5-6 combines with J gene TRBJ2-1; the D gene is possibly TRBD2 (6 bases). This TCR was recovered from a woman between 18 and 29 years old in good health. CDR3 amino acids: CASSRTALAGYNEQFF. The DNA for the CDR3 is TGTGCCAGCAGCCGAACGGCACTAGCTGGGTACAATGAGCAGTTCTTC.